The following is a T cell receptor (beta chain) sequence with its context. Here immunoSEQ multiplex PCR was the method, and the copy in TCRdb shows in-frame clones only, minus some. The repertoire holds 45,000 to 60,000 clones, with about 88% as singletons. This sample stems from a study of T cells in localized non-small cell lung cancer. In germline, CDR1 is SGHNT, CDR2 YYREEE (reference sequence). CDR3 size: 16 residues. V lost 3 bases to trimming and J lost 2 bases; unmatched junction nucleotides: 4. Sequencing used PBMCs, obtained before any cancer treatment. The chain recombines TRBV5-4 with TRBJ2-5; 13 nucleotides match TRBD2. This sequence originates from a man aged 35 to 69 with stage II lung adenocarcinoma. CDR3 nucleotides: TGTGCCAGCAGCTATCGACTAGCGGGGGGACAAGAGACCCAGTACTTC. Translated: CASSYRLAGGQETQYF. The complete variable domain, with remaining parts taken from reference TRBV5-4 and TRBJ2-5, reads ETGVTQSPTHLIKTRGQQVTLRCSSQSGHNTVSWYQQALGQGPQFIFQYYREEENGRGNFPPRFSGLQFPNYSSELNVNALELDDSALYLCASSYRLAGGQETQYFGPGTRLLVL.